This T cell receptor beta chain emerged from a study of regulatory T cells in long-lasting Graves disease. This clonotype has ten or more counts. Library construction for TCR beta used iRepertoire HTBI primers and Arm-PCR of CDR3 regions. Using its own MiXCR run on the multiplex PCR reads, TCRdb lists one record per CDR3 protein. Of around 400,000 distinct CDR3 sequences listed, roughly a fifth were seen once; the top ten hold roughly an eighth. Time point noted: persistent/refractory GD, antithyroid drugs over 5 years with positive TRAb. From RNA extracted from PBMCs, the TCR library was made. V was clipped by 3 bases and J by 4 bases, with 13 bases between them. The CDR3 loop spans 16 amino acids. The germline gives CDR1 MGHDK, CDR2 SYGVNS.

The TCR was taken from a female donor with Graves disease. Sequences were derived from peripheral blood mononuclear cells (PBMCs), sampled when the disease was refractory, from a patient treated with antithyroid drugs. The chain carries TRBV25-1 and TRBJ2-6; D could derive from TRBD1 or TRBD2 (5 bases each). The CDR3 bases are TGTGCCAGCAGTGACCAGGGAGACCAGGGGGCCAACGTCCTGACTTTC. Translation: CASSDQGDQGANVLTF.